The 21 T cell receptor beta chains listed next were all sequenced from one sample in a study of T cell changes during pregnancy in multiple sclerosis. Data came from immunoSEQ multiplex PCR; TCRdb stores just in-frame clones and leaves some out. The sample includes about 79,000 clones, just over 90% of them seen just once. The source material was CD4+ T cells from peripheral blood mononuclear cells, sampled in the second trimester of pregnancy. The receptors were gathered from a female donor with multiple sclerosis, enrolled in a pregnancy study.

The V and J genes are TRBV5-4 and TRBJ2-5, with TRBD2 as a possible D gene (7 bases). Trimming cost V 1 base and J 5 bases, with 12 bases left between them. CDR1 and CDR2 (germline): SGHNT, YYREEE (reference sequence). The CDR3 consists of 14 residues. CDR3 in DNA: TGTGCCAGCAGCTTGTGGGGGAGGGGGGAGACCCAGTACTTC. This sequence encodes CASSLWGRGETQYF. The full variable domain, in which reference TRBV5-4 and TRBJ2-5 provide the parts outside the CDR3, is ETGVTQSPTHLIKTRGQQVTLRCSSQSGHNTVSWYQQALGQGPQFIFQYYREEENGRGNFPPRFSGLQFPNYSSELNVNALELDDSALYLCASSLWGRGETQYFGPGTRLLVL.

This clone showed up just once. The chain recombines TRBV7-9 with TRBJ2-5; TRBD2 matches at 13 bases. The CDR3 sequence is 17 residues long. CDR1 SEHNR and CDR2 FQNEAQ come from the germline V gene (reference sequence). The J segment lost 1 base and the V segment lost 5 bases, leaving 7 bases of the junction unmatched. This CDR3 is CASSPRTSGRFQETQYF. CDR3 nucleotides: TGTGCCAGCAGCCCCCGGACTAGCGGGAGATTCCAAGAGACCCAGTACTTC.

The chain couples TRBV30 to TRBJ1-5; 10 nucleotides match TRBD1. The CDR3 has 15 residues. CDR1 GTSNPN and CDR2 SVGIG come from the germline V gene (reference sequence). J was trimmed by 1 base and V by 5 bases; bases with no gene match: 5. CDR3 loop: CAWAGQGGSNQPQHF. The CDR3 bases are TGTGCCTGGGCTGGACAGGGGGGGAGCAATCAGCCCCAGCATTTT.

This sequence joins TRBV20-1 and TRBJ1-4; the D is unclear. V shed 7 bases and J shed 4 bases, with 7 bases lying between them. CDR3 length equals 11 residues. Germline CDR1 is DFQATT and CDR2 is SNEGSKA (reference sequence). CDR3 DNA sequence: TGCAGTGTTAGCTATAATGAAAAACTGTTTTTT. Amino acid sequence: CSVSYNEKLFF.

V is TRBV30 and J is TRBJ2-7; 8 bases align to TRBD2. The J segment lost 7 bases and the V segment lost 1 base, leaving 9 bases of the junction unmatched. Germline CDR1 GTSNPN, CDR2 SVGIG (reference sequence). The CDR3 spans 14 residues. The CDR3 loop reads CAWSDSGIHREQYF. CDR3 in DNA: TGTGCCTGGAGTGATAGCGGGATCCATCGGGAGCAGTACTTC.

V usage is TRBV11-2 and J usage is TRBJ1-2; 10 nucleotides align to TRBD1. This CDR3 has 16 amino acids. V was clipped by 5 bases and J by 8 bases; unmatched bases: 14. Germline lookup yields CDR1 SGHAT and CDR2 FQNNGV. The CDR3 region is CASSRGRMGQGLGYTF. The DNA for the CDR3 is TGTGCCAGCAGCCGAGGTCGTATGGGACAGGGGCTCGGCTACACCTTC. Full variable domain (rest looked up from reference TRBV11-2 and TRBJ1-2): EAGVAQSPRYKIIEKRQSVAFWCNPISGHATLYWYQQILGQGPKLLIQFQNNGVVDDSQLPKDRFSAERLKGVDSTLKIQPAKLEDSAVYLCASSRGRMGQGLGYTFGSGTRLTVV.

This rearrangement joins TRBV10-3 to TRBJ2-1; D is possibly TRBD1 (5 bases). In germline, CDR1 is ENHRY, CDR2 SYGVKD. Trimming left V 7 bases short and J 0 bases short, with 7 bases between. This CDR3 contains 13 residues. In DNA form, the CDR3 reads TGTGCCATCACTAGGGGCTCCTACAATGAGCAGTTCTTC. The encoded protein is CAITRGSYNEQFF.

The gene calls are TRBV6-5 and TRBJ2-3; D not resolved. With 5 bases removed from V and 2 bases from J, the gap between germline ends came to 14 bases. Germline CDR1 is MNHEY and CDR2 is SVGAGI. The CDR3 covers 15 residues. CDR3 DNA sequence: TGTGCCAGCAGTCCCCGACACCTTACCACAGATACGCAGTATTTT. It encodes CASSPRHLTTDTQYF.

The V call is TRBV5-4, the J call TRBJ2-1; 7 nucleotides agree with TRBD2. This CDR3 has 15 residues. Unmatched junction bases numbered 14, after V lost 0 bases and J lost 14 bases. The germline gives CDR1 SGHNT, CDR2 YYREEE (reference sequence). DNA for the CDR3: TGTGCCAGCAGCTTGGTAGGTCTAGCGGTCCCTCGGGAGTTCTTC. It translates to CASSLVGLAVPREFF.

V usage is TRBV5-1 and J usage is TRBJ2-5, with 7 bases aligning to TRBD2. The CDR3 spans 15 residues. Trimming removed 2 bases from V and 1 base from J; junction bases left unmatched: 5. Germline V CDR1 and CDR2: SGHRS, YFSETQ. CDR3 sequence (DNA): TGCGCCAGCAGCTTTGCCCCGGGAGGCCAAGAGACCCAGTACTTC. It is translated as CASSFAPGGQETQYF. The complete variable domain, with remaining parts taken from reference TRBV5-1 and TRBJ2-5, reads KAGVTQTPRYLIKTRGQQVTLSCSPISGHRSVSWYQQTPGQGLQFLFEYFSETQRNKGNFPGRFSGRQFSNSRSEMNVSTLELGDSALYLCASSFAPGGQETQYFGPGTRLLVL.

This clone was seen only once. The J gene is TRBJ1-3, the V gene TRBV7-8, with a tentative D call TRBD1 (6 bases). The CDR3 extends over 16 amino acids. Trimming pared 0 bases from V and 4 bases from J, leaving 13 bases between. Germline V lookup: CDR1 SGHVS, CDR2 FQNEAQ. The CDR3 sequence: CASSLAQGFGGNTIYF. CDR3 DNA sequence: TGTGCCAGCAGCTTAGCTCAGGGGTTTGGAGGAAACACCATATATTTT.

The chain carries TRBV9 and TRBJ1-4, with TRBD1 identical over 8 bases. This CDR3 is built from 13 residues. CDR1 and CDR2 from the germline V gene are SGDLS and YYNGEE. With 4 bases clipped from V and 8 bases from J, the junction kept 4 bases outside the gene matches. Here the CDR3 DNA reads TGTGCCAGCAGCCAGGGGGCCGAGGAAAAACTGTTTTTT. As protein: CASSQGAEEKLFF.

The chain links TRBV6-5 to TRBJ2-7; maybe TRBD1 (5 bases). CDR3 length equals 16 residues. V lost 4 bases to trimming and J lost 2 bases, with 18 bases between them. The V gene's germline CDR1 is MNHEY and CDR2 SVGAGI. CDR3 DNA: TGTGCCAGCAGTTCCCGAAGTGGGTCGGACACCTACGAGCAGTACTTC. As protein: CASSSRSGSDTYEQYF.

The chain employs TRBV6-1 and TRBJ2-1, with TRBD1 as a possible D gene (7 bases). CDR1 MNHNS and CDR2 SASEGT come from the germline V gene. Trimming cost V 2 bases and J 9 bases, with 11 bases left between them. The CDR3 extends over 13 amino acids. DNA for the CDR3: TGTGCCAGCAGTGAAAGACAGGGAGGTGAGCAGTTCTTC. It is translated as CASSERQGGEQFF.

The chain couples TRBV7-9 to TRBJ1-1; 10 bases are a match to TRBD1. Per germline, CDR1 SEHNR and CDR2 FQNEAQ (reference sequence). This CDR3 spans 19 amino acids. Trimming removed 3 bases from V and 4 bases from J; junction bases left unmatched: 17. This CDR3 is CASSFKLGRQGALSTEAFF. CDR3 nucleotides: TGTGCCAGCAGCTTTAAGCTCGGCCGACAGGGGGCGCTTAGCACTGAAGCTTTCTTT. The whole variable domain, filled in from reference TRBV7-9 and TRBJ1-1, reads DTGVSQNPRHKITKRGQNVTFRCDPISEHNRLYWYRQTLGQGPEFLTYFQNEAQLEKSRLLSDRFSAERPKGSFSTLEIQRTEQGDSAMYLCASSFKLGRQGALSTEAFFGQGTRLTVV.

V and J are TRBV19 and TRBJ2-7; possibly TRBD2 for D (5 bases). Germline-derived CDR1 and CDR2 are LNHDA and SQIVND (reference sequence). The CDR3 is 15 amino acids. Deletions cut 7 bases from V and 0 bases from J, with 16 bases between. The CDR3 is CASTPKPGSSYEQYF. The DNA of the CDR3 is TGTGCCAGTACCCCAAAGCCTGGGAGCTCCTACGAGCAGTACTTC.

Worth noting for this clone: One end of the junction fails to match germline, which may point to a read error. The chain recombines TRBV5-5 with TRBJ1-5, with D possibly matching TRBD1 (5 bases). This CDR3 spans 13 amino acids. The germline V gene encodes CDR1 SGHKS and CDR2 YYEKEE (reference sequence). The CDR3 region is CASSSDINRPQHF. CDR3 nucleotide sequence: TGTGCCAGCAGCTCGGACATAAATCGGCCCCAGCATTTT.

The chain links TRBV6-5 to TRBJ2-7, with D perhaps matching TRBD1 (6 bases). The V gene lost 6 bases and the J gene lost 3 bases, with 6 bases spanning the gap. Germline values: CDR1 MNHEY, CDR2 SVGAGI. The CDR3 has 11 residues. CDR3 nucleotide sequence: TGTGCCAGCAGACAGGGCTACGAGCAGTACTTC. It codes for CASRQGYEQYF.

V and J are TRBV6-5 and TRBJ1-3; D is undetermined. CDR3 length: 13 amino acids. The V end lost 6 bases, the J end lost 0 bases, and 6 bases lay between the germline ends. Germline V gene lookup returns CDR1 MNHEY and CDR2 SVGAGI. CDR3 DNA sequence: TGTGCCAGCAGGACTCCCTCTGGAAACACCATATATTTT. Translated: CASRTPSGNTIYF.

CDR3 region: CASSQELAGASYNEQFF. CDR3 bases: TGCGCCAGCAGCCAAGAACTAGCGGGAGCCTCCTACAATGAGCAGTTCTTC. The rearrangement links TRBV4-1 to TRBJ2-1, with 11 bases that match TRBD2. This CDR3 has 17 amino acids. The germline CDR1 and CDR2 sequences are MGHRA and YSYEKL. J was trimmed by 0 bases and V by 0 bases; bases with no gene match: 1.

This clone was counted once. The gene calls are TRBV19 and TRBJ2-5; 11 bases map to TRBD2. After removal of 5 bases from V and 5 bases from J, the junction contained 7 bases not matched to a gene. CDR1 LNHDA and CDR2 SQIVND come from the germline V gene (reference sequence). The CDR3 extends over 15 amino acids. DNA of the CDR3: TGTGCCAGTAGTTCGACTAGCGGGACATCGGAGACCCAGTACTTC. Protein product: CASSSTSGTSETQYF.